This T cell receptor beta chain is drawn from a study of shared clonotypes between healthy human individuals. Profiled with immunoSEQ multiplex PCR; TCRdb holds only in-frame clones, not every one. Here the sample spans about 120,000 clones, around 65% being singletons. From germline, CDR1 is SGHTA and CDR2 FQGNSA. The CDR3 sequence is 18 residues long. V lost 1 base to trimming and J lost 8 bases, with 23 bases between them. The sequence was obtained from a woman in her twenties or thirties in good health. Material for sequencing was memory CD8+ T cells sorted from blood. Subset: CD45RO+ cells pooled with CCR7-negative TemRA cells. The genes are TRBV7-2 and TRBJ2-2; no clear D gene. CDR3 in amino acids: CASSLVAVFGSVSGELFF. The CDR3 DNA is TGTGCCAGCAGCTTAGTTGCCGTTTTCGGATCAGTTTCTGGGGAGCTGTTTTTT.